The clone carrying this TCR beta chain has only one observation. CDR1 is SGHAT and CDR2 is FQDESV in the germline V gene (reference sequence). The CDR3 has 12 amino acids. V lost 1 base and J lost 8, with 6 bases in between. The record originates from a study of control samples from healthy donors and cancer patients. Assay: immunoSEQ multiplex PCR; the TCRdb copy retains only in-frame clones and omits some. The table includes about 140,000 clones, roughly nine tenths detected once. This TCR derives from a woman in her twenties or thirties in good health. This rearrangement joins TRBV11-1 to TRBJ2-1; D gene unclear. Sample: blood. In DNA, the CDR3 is TGTGCCAGCAGCTTAGACCGTCATGAGCAGTTCTTC. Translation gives CASSLDRHEQFF.